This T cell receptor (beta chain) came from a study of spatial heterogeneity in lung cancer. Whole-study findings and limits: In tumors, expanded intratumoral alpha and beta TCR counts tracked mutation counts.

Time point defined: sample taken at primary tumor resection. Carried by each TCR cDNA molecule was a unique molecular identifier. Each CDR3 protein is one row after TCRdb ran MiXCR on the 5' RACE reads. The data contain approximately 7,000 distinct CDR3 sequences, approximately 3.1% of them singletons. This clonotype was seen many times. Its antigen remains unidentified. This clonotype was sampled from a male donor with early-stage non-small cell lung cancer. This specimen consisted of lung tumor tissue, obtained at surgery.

The CDR3 nucleotides are TGTGCCAGCAGTGGACAGGGGGCGCGTAATCAGCCCCAGCATTTT. This sequence encodes CASSGQGARNQPQHF. The chain uses TRBV6-6 and TRBJ1-5, with 11 bases that match TRBD1. Looked up from germline, CDR1 is MNHNY and CDR2 is SVGAGI (reference sequence). CDR3 length: 15 amino acids. J was trimmed by 4 bases and V by 5 bases; bases with no gene match: 4.